A selection of T cell receptor beta chains follows, all from one sample in a study of T cell changes during pregnancy in multiple sclerosis. Data came from immunoSEQ multiplex PCR; TCRdb stores just in-frame clones and leaves some out. The table lists under 45,000 clones, 90% to 95% of them singletons. The sequences come from CD8+ T cells from peripheral blood mononuclear cells, collected in the third trimester of pregnancy. All receptors derive from a female donor with multiple sclerosis, enrolled in a pregnancy study. Each CDR3 is given with its conserved first and last residue. Each record gives: V gene, D gene, clone size, J gene, CDR3 protein, CDR3 DNA. D genes are given only for firm matches. Rows give clone size only sometimes, using once, few, many, or a class for an expanded clone.

V gene: TRBV19; D gene: TRBD1; clone size: -; J gene: TRBJ1-2; CDR3 protein: CASSIERQGGSGYTF; CDR3 DNA: TGTGCCAGTAGTATAGAGAGACAGGGCGGCTCTGGCTACACCTTC
V gene: TRBV15; D gene: -; clone size: -; J gene: TRBJ1-3; CDR3 protein: CATSRDQTVGNTIYF; CDR3 DNA: TGTGCCACCAGCAGAGATCAAACAGTTGGAAACACCATATATTTT
V gene: TRBV5-4; D gene: TRBD2; clone size: -; J gene: TRBJ2-3; CDR3 protein: CASREMGGGLADTQYF; CDR3 DNA: TGTGCCAGCAGAGAAATGGGCGGGGGGCTCGCAGATACGCAGTATTTT
V gene: TRBV4-3; D gene: TRBD1; clone size: -; J gene: TRBJ1-4; CDR3 protein: CASSKDRQGAEKLFF; CDR3 DNA: TGCGCCAGCAGCAAAGATCGACAGGGGGCGGAAAAACTGTTTTTT
V gene: TRBV11-2; D gene: -; clone size: -; J gene: TRBJ1-2; CDR3 protein: CASSLAGDPQGYTF; CDR3 DNA: TGTGCCAGCAGCCTGGCGGGTGACCCACAGGGCTACACCTTC
V gene: TRBV7-9; D gene: TRBD2; clone size: -; J gene: TRBJ2-7; CDR3 protein: CASSFSGSYEQYF; CDR3 DNA: TGTGCCAGCAGCTTCAGCGGGAGCTACGAGCAGTACTTC
V gene: TRBV30; D gene: -; clone size: -; J gene: TRBJ1-1; CDR3 protein: CAWTRTAEAFF; CDR3 DNA: TGTGCCTGGACCAGGACAGCTGAAGCTTTCTTT
V gene: TRBV6-1; D gene: TRBD1; clone size: -; J gene: TRBJ2-7; CDR3 protein: CASSEGAGQGGYEQYF; CDR3 DNA: TGTGCCAGCAGTGAAGGTGCGGGACAGGGTGGCTACGAGCAGTACTTC
V gene: TRBV10-2; D gene: TRBD1; clone size: -; J gene: TRBJ2-7; CDR3 protein: CAIWDRSYEQYF; CDR3 DNA: TGCGCCATTTGGGACAGATCCTACGAGCAGTACTTC
V gene: TRBV9; D gene: TRBD2; clone size: -; J gene: TRBJ2-5; CDR3 protein: CASSPGLAMYQETQYF; CDR3 DNA: TGTGCCAGCAGCCCAGGACTAGCAATGTACCAAGAGACCCAGTACTTC
V gene: TRBV5-1; D gene: -; clone size: -; J gene: TRBJ2-3; CDR3 protein: CASSFYGSTDTQYF; CDR3 DNA: TGCGCCAGCAGCTTCTACGGGAGCACAGATACGCAGTATTTT
V gene: TRBV7-9; D gene: -; clone size: -; J gene: TRBJ2-2; CDR3 protein: CASSRDSGELFF; CDR3 DNA: TGTGCCAGCAGCCGGGATTCCGGGGAGCTGTTTTTT
V gene: TRBV15; D gene: -; clone size: -; J gene: TRBJ2-5; CDR3 protein: CATSRSQGNGETQYF; CDR3 DNA: TGTGCCACCAGCAGATCCCAGGGGAACGGGGAGACCCAGTACTTC
V gene: TRBV28; D gene: -; clone size: -; J gene: TRBJ2-1; CDR3 protein: CASSLSLAVDEQFF; CDR3 DNA: TGTGCCAGCAGTTTATCTCTAGCAGTTGATGAGCAGTTCTTC
V gene: TRBV5-4; D gene: -; clone size: -; J gene: TRBJ1-2; CDR3 protein: CASSADSRMNF; CDR3 DNA: TGTGCCAGCAGCGCGGACAGTAGAATGAATTTC
V gene: TRBV21-1; D gene: -; clone size: -; J gene: TRBJ1-4; CDR3 protein: CASSKDPGGATNEKLFF; CDR3 DNA: TGTGCCAGCAGCAAAGACCCGGGGGGCGCTACTAATGAAAAACTGTTTTTT
V gene: TRBV28; D gene: TRBD2; clone size: -; J gene: TRBJ2-7; CDR3 protein: CASTSTSGTYEQYF; CDR3 DNA: TGTGCCAGCACCTCGACTAGCGGGACCTACGAGCAGTACTTC
V gene: TRBV16; D gene: -; clone size: -; J gene: TRBJ2-2; CDR3 protein: CASSPVTGELFF; CDR3 DNA: TGTGCCAGCAGCCCAGTGACCGGGGAGCTGTTTTTT
V gene: TRBV4-3; D gene: -; clone size: -; J gene: TRBJ2-7; CDR3 protein: CASSHATGNEQYF; CDR3 DNA: TGCGCCAGCAGCCATGCCACAGGGAACGAGCAGTACTTC
V gene: TRBV5-6; D gene: TRBD1; clone size: -; J gene: TRBJ2-7; CDR3 protein: CASREYRGKKDEQYF; CDR3 DNA: TGTGCCAGCAGGGAATACAGGGGCAAAAAAGACGAGCAGTACTTC
V gene: TRBV7-9; D gene: TRBD1; clone size: many; J gene: TRBJ2-7; CDR3 protein: CASSLDGTGISYEQYF; CDR3 DNA: TGTGCCAGCAGCTTAGATGGGACAGGGATTTCCTACGAGCAGTACTTC
V gene: TRBV6-1; D gene: TRBD1; clone size: few; J gene: TRBJ1-1; CDR3 protein: CASSESGTGGRMNTEAFF; CDR3 DNA: TGTGCCAGCAGTGAATCGGGGACAGGGGGCCGAATGAACACTGAAGCTTTCTTT
V gene: TRBV4-3; D gene: TRBD1; clone size: -; J gene: TRBJ1-1; CDR3 protein: CASSQADRGNTEAFF; CDR3 DNA: TGCGCCAGCAGCCAGGCGGACAGGGGGAACACTGAAGCTTTCTTT
V gene: TRBV6-5; D gene: -; clone size: -; J gene: TRBJ2-5; CDR3 protein: CASSPSPSSETQYF; CDR3 DNA: TGTGCCAGCAGTCCCTCCCCTAGTTCTGAGACCCAGTACTTC
V gene: TRBV6-6; D gene: -; clone size: -; J gene: TRBJ2-2; CDR3 protein: CASSPGHSGNTGELFF; CDR3 DNA: TGTGCCAGCAGCCCGGGACACTCCGGGAACACCGGGGAGCTGTTTTTT